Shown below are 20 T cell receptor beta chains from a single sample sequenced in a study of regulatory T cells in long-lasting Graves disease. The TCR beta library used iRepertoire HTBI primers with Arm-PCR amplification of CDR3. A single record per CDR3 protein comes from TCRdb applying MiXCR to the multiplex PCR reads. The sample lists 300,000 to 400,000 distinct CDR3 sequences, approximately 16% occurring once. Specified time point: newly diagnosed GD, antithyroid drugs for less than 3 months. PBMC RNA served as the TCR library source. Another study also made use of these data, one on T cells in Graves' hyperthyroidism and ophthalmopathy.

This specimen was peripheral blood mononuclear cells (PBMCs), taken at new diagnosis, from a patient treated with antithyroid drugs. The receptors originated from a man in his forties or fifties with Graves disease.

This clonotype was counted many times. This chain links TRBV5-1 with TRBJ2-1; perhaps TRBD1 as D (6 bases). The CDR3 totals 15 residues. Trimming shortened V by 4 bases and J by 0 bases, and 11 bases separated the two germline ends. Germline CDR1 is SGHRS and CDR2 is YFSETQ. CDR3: CASSPGANSYNEQFF. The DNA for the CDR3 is TGCGCCAGCAGCCCAGGGGCCAACTCCTACAATGAGCAGTTCTTC.

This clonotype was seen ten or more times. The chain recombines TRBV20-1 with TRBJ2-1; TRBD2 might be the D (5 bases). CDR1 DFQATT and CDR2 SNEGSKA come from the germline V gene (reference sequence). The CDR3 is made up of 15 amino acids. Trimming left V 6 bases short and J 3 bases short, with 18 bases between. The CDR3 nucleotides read TGCAGTGCCCACCTAAGGAGGAACTTCTACAATGAGCAGTTCTTC. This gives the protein CSAHLRRNFYNEQFF.

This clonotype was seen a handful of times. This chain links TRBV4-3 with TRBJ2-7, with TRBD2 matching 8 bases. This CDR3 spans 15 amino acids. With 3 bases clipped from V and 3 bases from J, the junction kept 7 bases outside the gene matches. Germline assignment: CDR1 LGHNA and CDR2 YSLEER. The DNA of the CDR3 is TGCGCCAGCAGCCAGCGCGGGGGGCCTGGCTACGAGCAGTACTTC. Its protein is CASSQRGGPGYEQYF.

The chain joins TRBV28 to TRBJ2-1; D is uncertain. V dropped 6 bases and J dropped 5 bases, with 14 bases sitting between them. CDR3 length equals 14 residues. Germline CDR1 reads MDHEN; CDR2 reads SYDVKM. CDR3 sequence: CASRGSLNNNEQFF. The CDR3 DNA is TGTGCCAGCAGAGGCAGTCTTAACAACAATGAGCAGTTCTTC.

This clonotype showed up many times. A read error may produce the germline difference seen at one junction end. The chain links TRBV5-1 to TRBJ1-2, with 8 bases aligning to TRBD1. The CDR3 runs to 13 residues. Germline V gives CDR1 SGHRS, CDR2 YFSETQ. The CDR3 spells CASSLGQVYGYTF. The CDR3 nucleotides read TGTGCCAGCAGCTTGGGACAGGTCTATGGCTACACCTTC.

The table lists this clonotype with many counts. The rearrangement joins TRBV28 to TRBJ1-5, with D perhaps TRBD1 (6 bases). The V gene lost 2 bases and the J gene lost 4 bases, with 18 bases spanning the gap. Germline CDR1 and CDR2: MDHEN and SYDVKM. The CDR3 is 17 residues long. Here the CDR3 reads CASSLSTVSGDNQPQHF. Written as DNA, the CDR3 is TGTGCCAGCAGTTTAAGTACCGTGTCAGGGGATAATCAGCCCCAGCATTTT.

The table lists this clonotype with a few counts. As DNA, the CDR3 is TGTGCCAGCTCACTGGCTGGCAGGGCGCGGACCGGGGAGCTGTTTTTT. This sequence encodes CASSLAGRARTGELFF. This sequence joins TRBV18 and TRBJ2-2; D may be TRBD1 (5 bases). Trimming removed 4 bases at V and 5 bases at J, with 17 bases between. The CDR3 loop spans 16 amino acids. Germline V gene lookup returns CDR1 KGHSH and CDR2 LQKENI. Looking up the rest from reference TRBV18 and TRBJ2-2 gives the full variable domain: NAGVMQNPRHLVRRRGQEARLRCSPMKGHSHVYWYRQLPEEGLKFMVYLQKENIIDESGMPKERFSAEFPKEGPSILRIQQVVRGDSAAYFCASSLAGRARTGELFFGEGSRLTVL.

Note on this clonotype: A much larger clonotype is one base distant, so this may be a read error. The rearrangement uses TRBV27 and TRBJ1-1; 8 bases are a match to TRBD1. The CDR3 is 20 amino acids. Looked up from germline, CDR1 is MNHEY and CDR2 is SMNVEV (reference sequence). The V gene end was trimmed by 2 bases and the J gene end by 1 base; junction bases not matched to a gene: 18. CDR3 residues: CASSLLVLWDRKSQNTEAFF. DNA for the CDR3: TGTGCCAGCAGTTTACTTGTTCTCTGGGACAGGAAAAGCCAGAACACTGAAGCTTTCTTT.

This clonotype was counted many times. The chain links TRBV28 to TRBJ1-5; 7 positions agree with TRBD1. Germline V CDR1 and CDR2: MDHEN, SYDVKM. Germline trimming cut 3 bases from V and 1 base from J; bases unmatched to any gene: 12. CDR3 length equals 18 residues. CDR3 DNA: TGTGCCAGCAGTTTCCCCCGACAGGGCAGATCGAGCAATCAGCCCCAGCATTTT. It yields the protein CASSFPRQGRSSNQPQHF.

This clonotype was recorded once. The CDR3 bases are TGTGCCAGCAGCCTAGAAGGGGGCTTAACGGGGGGCTACACCTTC. It translates to CASSLEGGLTGGYTF. The chain uses TRBV9 and TRBJ1-2, with 7 bases lining up with TRBD1. V lost 4 bases to trimming and J lost 8 bases; unmatched junction nucleotides: 14. This CDR3 has 15 residues. Germline values: CDR1 SGDLS, CDR2 YYNGEE.

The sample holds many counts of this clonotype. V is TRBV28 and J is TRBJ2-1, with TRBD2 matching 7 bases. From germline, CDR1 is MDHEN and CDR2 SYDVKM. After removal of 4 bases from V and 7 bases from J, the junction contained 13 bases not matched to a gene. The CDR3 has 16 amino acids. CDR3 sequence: CASSYQYTLATNEQFF. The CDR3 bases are TGTGCCAGCAGTTACCAATATACACTAGCGACGAATGAGCAGTTCTTC.

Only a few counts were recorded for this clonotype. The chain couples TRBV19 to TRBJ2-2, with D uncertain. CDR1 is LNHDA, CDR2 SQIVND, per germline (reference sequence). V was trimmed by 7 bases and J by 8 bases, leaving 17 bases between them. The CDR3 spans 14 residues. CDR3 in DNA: TGTGCCAGTAAGATCCAGAACCTATATGGGGAGCTGTTTTTT. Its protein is CASKIQNLYGELFF.

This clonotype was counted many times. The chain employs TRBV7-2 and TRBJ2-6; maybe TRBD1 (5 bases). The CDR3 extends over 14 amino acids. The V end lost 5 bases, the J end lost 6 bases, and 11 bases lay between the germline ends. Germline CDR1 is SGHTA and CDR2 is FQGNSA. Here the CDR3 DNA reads TGTGCCAGCAGCCCGCCAGGGTTGGCCAACGTCCTGACTTTC. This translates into CASSPPGLANVLTF.

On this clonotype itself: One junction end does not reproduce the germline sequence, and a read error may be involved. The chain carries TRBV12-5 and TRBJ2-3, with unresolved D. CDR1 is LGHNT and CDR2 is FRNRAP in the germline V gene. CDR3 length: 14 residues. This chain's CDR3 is CAGGVVSGTDTQYF. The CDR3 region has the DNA TGTGCTGGTGGTGTCGTGTCCGGTACGGATACGCAGTATTTT.

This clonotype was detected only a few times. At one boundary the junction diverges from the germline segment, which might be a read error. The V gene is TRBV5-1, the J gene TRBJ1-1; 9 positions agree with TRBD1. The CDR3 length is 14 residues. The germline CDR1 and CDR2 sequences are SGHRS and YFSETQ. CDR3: CASGFGTGPTEAFF. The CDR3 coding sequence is TGCGCCAGCGGCTTCGGGACAGGGCCCACTGAAGCTTTCTTT.

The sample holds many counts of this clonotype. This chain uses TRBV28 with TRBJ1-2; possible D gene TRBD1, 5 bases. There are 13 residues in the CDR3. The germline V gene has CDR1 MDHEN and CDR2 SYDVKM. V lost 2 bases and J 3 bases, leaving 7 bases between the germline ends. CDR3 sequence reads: CASSLAGDYGYTF. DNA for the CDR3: TGTGCCAGCAGTTTAGCGGGGGACTATGGCTACACCTTC.

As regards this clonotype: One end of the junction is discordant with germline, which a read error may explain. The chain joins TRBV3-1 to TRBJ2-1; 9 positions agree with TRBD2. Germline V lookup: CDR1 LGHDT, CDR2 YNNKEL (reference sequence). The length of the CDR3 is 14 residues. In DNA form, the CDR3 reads TGTGCCAGCACCCAATGGCGGGAGGGCCGGGAGCAGTTCTTC. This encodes CASTQWREGREQFF.

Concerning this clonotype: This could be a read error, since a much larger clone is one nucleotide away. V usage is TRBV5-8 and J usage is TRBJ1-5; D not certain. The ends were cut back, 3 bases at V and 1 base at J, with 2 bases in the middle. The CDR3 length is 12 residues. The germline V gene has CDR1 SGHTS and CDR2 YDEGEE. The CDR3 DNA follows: TGTGCCAGCAGCTGGAGCAATCAGCCCCAGCATTTT. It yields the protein CASSWSNQPQHF.

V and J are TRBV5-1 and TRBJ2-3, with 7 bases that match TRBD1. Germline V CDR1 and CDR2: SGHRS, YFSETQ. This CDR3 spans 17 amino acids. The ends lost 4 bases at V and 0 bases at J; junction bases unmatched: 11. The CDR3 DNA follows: TGCGCCAGCAGCCCGATTAGGACAGGCACTAGCACAGATACGCAGTATTTT. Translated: CASSPIRTGTSTDTQYF.

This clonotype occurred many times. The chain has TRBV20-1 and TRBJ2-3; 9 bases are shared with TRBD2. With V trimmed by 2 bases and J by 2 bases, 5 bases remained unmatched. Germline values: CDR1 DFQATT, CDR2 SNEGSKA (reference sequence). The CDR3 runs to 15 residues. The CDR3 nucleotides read TGCAGTGCTAGAACGTCTAGCGGGGCCACAGATACGCAGTATTTT. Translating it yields CSARTSSGATDTQYF.